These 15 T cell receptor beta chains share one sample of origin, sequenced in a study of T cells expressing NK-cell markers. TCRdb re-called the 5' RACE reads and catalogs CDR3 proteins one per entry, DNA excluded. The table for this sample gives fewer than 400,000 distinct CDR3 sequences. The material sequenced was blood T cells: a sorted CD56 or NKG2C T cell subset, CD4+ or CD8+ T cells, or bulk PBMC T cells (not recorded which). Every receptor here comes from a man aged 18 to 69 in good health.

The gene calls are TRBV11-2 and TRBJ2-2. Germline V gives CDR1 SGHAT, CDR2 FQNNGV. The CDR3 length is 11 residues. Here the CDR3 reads CASSPRGELFF.

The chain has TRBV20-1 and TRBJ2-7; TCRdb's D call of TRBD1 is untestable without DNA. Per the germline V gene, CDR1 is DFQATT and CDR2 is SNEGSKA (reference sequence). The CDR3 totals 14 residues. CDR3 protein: CSASPLDTLYEQYF.

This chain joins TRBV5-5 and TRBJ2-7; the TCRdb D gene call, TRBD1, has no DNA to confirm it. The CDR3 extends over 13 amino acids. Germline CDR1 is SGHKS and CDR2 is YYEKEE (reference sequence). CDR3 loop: CASSSGGGIRQYF. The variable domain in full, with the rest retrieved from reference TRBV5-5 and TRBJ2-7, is DAGVTQSPTHLIKTRGQQVTLRCSPISGHKSVSWYQQVLGQGPQFIFQYYEKEERGRGNFPDRFSARQFPNYSSELNVNALLLGDSALYLCASSSGGGIRQYFGPGTRLTVT.

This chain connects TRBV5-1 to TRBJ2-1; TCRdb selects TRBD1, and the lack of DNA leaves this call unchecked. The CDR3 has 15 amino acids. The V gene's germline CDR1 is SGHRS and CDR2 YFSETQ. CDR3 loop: CASKRGTGEDNEQFF.

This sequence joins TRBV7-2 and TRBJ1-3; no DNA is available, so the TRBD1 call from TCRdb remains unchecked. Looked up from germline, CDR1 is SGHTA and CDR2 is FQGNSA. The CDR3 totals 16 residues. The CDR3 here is CASSWVGQDRKNTIYF.

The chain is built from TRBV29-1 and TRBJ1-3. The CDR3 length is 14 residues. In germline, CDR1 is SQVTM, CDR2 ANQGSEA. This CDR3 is CSAEDSHSGNTIYF.

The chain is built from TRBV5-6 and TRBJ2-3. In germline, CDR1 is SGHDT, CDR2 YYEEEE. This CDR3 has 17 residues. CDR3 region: CASSLESGFLVTDTQYF.

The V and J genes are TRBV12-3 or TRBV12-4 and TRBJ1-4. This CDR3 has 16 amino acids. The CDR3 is CASSAIYTSTNEKLFF.

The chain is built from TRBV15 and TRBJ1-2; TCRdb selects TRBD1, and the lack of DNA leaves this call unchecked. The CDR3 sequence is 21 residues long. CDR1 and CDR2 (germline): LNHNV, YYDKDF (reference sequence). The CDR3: CATSRDLASTIRGQGHYGYTF.

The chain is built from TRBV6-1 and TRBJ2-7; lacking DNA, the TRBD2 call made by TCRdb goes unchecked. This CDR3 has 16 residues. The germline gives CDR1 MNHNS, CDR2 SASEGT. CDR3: CASKLGGTGSSYEQYF.

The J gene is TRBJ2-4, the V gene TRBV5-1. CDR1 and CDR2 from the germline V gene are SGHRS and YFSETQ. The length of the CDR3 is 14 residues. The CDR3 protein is CASSSGRGKNIQYF.

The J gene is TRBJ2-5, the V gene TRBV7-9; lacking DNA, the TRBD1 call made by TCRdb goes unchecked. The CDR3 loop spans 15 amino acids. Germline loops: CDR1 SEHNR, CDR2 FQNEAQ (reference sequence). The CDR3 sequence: CASAGGRGLQETQYF.

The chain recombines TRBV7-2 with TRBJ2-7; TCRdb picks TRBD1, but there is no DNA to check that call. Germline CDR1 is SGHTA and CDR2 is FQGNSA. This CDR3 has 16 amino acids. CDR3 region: CASSHRTGQSSYEQYF.

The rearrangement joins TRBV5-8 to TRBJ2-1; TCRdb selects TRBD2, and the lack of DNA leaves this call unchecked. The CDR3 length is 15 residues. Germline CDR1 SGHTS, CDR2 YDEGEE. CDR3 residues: CASRARGAPYNEQFF.

CDR3 loop: CASSRVNRQGTEAFF. V and J are TRBV3-1 and TRBJ1-1; absent DNA, TCRdb's TRBD1 call cannot be checked. The CDR3 is 15 amino acids. From germline, CDR1 is LGHDT and CDR2 YNNKEL (reference sequence). Variable domain in full (rest from reference TRBV3-1 and TRBJ1-1): DTAVSQTPKYLVTQMGNDKSIKCEQNLGHDTMYWYKQDSKKFLKIMFSYNNKELIINETVPNRFSPKSPDKAHLNLHINSLELGDSAVYFCASSRVNRQGTEAFFGQGTRLTVV.